This T cell receptor (beta chain) stems from a study of Ad26.COV2.S vaccination and SARS-CoV-2 variants. The overall study: Donor was one of the participants in the Ad26.COV2.S arm of the COV1001 trial. Study-wide results and limits: Substantial breadth was reportedly displayed by spike-specific CD8+ and CD4+ T cell responses after vaccination. Vaccinees displayed broader spike-specific TCR repertoires than placebo recipients.

The method was immunoSEQ multiplex PCR; TCRdb's version includes in-frame clones alone and lacks a portion of them. The sample consists of around 450,000 clones, roughly 89% of them appearing once. V dropped 7 bases and J dropped 2 bases, with 17 bases sitting between them. This CDR3 contains 15 residues. Germline V lookup: CDR1 PRHDT, CDR2 FYEKMQ (reference sequence). Remarks on this clone: Its antigen is unknown.

Treatment in this sample: approximately 18 received Ad26.COV2.S at low or high dose, single or two shots; about five received placebo; per-sample allocation not given. Sampling occurred on day 63 after the first vaccine or placebo injection. This sequence was found in a person aged 18-60 years who received the Ad26.COV2.S COVID-19 vaccine or a placebo. This specimen was peripheral blood, taken in a trial of Ad26.COV2.S vaccine versus placebo. The chain combines TRBV13 with TRBJ1-1; D might be TRBD1 (5 bases). CDR3 sequence: CASTPRGRVNTEAFF. The CDR3 bases are TGTGCCAGCACCCCCCGGGGGAGAGTTAACACTGAAGCTTTCTTT.